This paragraph reports one T cell receptor beta chain. This CDR3 contains 18 residues. V lost 6 bases and J lost 0; bases outside the gene matches: 12. The germline V gene encodes CDR1 SGHVS and CDR2 FNYEAQ. This sample was included in a study of blood T cell repertoires in COVID-19. In the study overall: Sources were T cells, B-cell-depleted T cells, or PBMCs; the material itself was cDNA or gDNA.

Methods used by the authors: Reference gene primer amplification gave nucleated cell count estimates. Produced via immunoSEQ multiplex PCR; TCRdb's table is partial and in-frame only. Clonal size and the V and J genes are those of that table, whereas D and trimming came from the DNA. The table has approximately 240,000 clones, approximately 90% seen once. Across about 22 US areas, participants ranged in age from 18 to 89 years. Resolution of symptoms, clearance, or two negative PCRs was present in recovered Cohort 3 donors. Material: PBMCs or T cells enriched from blood (not recorded which). V gene TRBV7-6 combines with J gene TRBJ2-2, with 8 nucleotides matching TRBD1. This clonotype was obtained from a woman younger than 30 who had recovered from COVID-19. The CDR3 is CASRPSGAGQANTGELFF. In DNA form, the CDR3 reads TGTGCCAGCAGACCTAGTGGCGCGGGACAGGCGAACACCGGGGAGCTGTTTTTT.